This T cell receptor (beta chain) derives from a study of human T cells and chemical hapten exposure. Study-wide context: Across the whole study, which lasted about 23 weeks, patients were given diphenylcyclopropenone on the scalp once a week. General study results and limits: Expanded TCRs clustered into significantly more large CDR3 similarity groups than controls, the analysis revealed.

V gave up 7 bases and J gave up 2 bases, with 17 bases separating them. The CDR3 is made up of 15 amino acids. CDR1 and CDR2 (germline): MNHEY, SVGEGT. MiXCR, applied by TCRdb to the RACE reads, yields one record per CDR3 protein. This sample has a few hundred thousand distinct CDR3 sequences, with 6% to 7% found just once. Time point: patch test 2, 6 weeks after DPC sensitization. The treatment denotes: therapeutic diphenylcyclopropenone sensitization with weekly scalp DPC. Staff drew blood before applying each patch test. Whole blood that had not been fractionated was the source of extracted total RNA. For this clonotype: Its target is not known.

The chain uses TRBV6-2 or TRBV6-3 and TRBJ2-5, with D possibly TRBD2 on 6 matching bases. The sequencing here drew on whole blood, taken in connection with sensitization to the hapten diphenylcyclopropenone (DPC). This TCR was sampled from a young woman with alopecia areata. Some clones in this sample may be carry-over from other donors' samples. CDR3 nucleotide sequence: TGTGCCAGCAACTCGATCGGACTAAGTCAAGAGACCCAGTACTTC. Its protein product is CASNSIGLSQETQYF.